This T cell receptor (beta chain) was captured by sequencing in a study of blood T cells in healthy people across ages. This clonotype came up a few times. Its antigen is still unknown. Then a second PCR, running about 6 to 11 cycles, was carried out with a sample-barcoded 5' primer and a J-beta primer mix. From the 5' RACE reads, TCRdb called clonotypes with MiXCR, one entry per CDR3 protein. This table has under 850,000 distinct CDR3 sequences, 35% to 40% appearing once. The study's findings and limits: Strongly correlated with naive T cell percentage was TCR beta diversity.

The germline CDR1 and CDR2 sequences are SEHNR and FQNEAQ (reference sequence). The CDR3 loop spans 15 amino acids. With 3 bases removed from V and 2 bases from J, the gap between germline ends came to 13 bases. Sequencing used blood. This clonotype was obtained from a man aged 18 to 30 in good health. The genes are TRBV7-9 and TRBJ1-2; D ambiguous. The DNA for the CDR3 is TGTGCCAGCAGCTTTGGCACGCCCAAGAACTATGGCTACACCTTC. Translated: CASSFGTPKNYGYTF.